Listed here is a single T cell receptor (beta chain). At the DNA level, this CDR3 is encoded by other sequences in the same sample as well. Profiled with immunoSEQ multiplex PCR; TCRdb holds only in-frame clones, not every one. This table has roughly 150,000 clones, around 90% appearing once. The CDR3 consists of 14 residues. V lost 2 bases and J lost 0, with 5 bases in between. In germline, CDR1 is SGHNT, CDR2 YYREEE (reference sequence). This record comes from a study of blood T cell repertoires in COVID-19. The clonotype was recovered from a woman between 40 and 50 years old who had been exposed to COVID-19. Sequenced: PBMCs or T cells enriched from blood (not recorded which). The chain recombines TRBV5-4 with TRBJ1-4; no definite D call. CDR3 DNA sequence: TGTGCCAGCAGCTTCGGTGCAACTAATGAAAAACTGTTTTTT. This gives the protein CASSFGATNEKLFF. Based on the CDR3 plus reference TRBV5-4 and TRBJ1-4, the full variable domain is ETGVTQSPTHLIKTRGQQVTLRCSSQSGHNTVSWYQQALGQGPQFIFQYYREEENGRGNFPPRFSGLQFPNYSSELNVNALELDDSALYLCASSFGATNEKLFFGSGTQLSVL.